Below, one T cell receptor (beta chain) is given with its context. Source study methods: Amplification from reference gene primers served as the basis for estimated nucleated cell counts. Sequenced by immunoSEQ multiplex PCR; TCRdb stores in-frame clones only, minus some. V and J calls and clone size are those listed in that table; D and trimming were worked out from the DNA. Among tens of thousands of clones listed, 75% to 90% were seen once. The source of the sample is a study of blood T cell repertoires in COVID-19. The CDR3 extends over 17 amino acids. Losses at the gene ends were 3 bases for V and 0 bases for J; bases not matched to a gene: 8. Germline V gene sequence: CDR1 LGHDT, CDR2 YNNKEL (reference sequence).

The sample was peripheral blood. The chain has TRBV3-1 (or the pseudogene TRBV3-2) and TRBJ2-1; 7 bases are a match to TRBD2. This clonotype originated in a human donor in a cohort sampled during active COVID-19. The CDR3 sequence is CASSHFMGLHSYNEQFF. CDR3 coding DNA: TGTGCCAGCAGCCACTTTATGGGACTACACTCCTACAATGAGCAGTTCTTC.